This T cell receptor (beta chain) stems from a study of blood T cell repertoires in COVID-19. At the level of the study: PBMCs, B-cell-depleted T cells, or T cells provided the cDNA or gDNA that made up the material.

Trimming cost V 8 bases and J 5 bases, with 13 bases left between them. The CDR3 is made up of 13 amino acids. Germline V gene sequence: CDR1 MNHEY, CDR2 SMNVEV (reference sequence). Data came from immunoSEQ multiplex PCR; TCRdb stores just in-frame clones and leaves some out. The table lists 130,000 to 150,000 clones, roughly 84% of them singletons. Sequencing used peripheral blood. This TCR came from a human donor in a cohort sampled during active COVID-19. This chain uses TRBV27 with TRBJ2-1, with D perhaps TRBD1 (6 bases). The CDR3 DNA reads TGTGCCAGCGAATCTGGACAGAACAATGAGCAGTTCTTC. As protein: CASESGQNNEQFF.